This TCR beta chain was observed in a study of identical twins. Carrying unique molecular identifiers, the cDNA also gained a universal primer site through template switching. TCRdb re-derived calls from the 5' RACE reads in MiXCR, one entry per CDR3 protein. The sample carries 650,000 to 750,000 distinct CDR3 sequences, around 20% recorded once. Between the trimmed V and J ends, which lost 3 bases and 5 bases, there was a span of 5 bases. Germline V gene data show CDR1 as LNHDA and CDR2 as SQIVND (reference sequence). This CDR3 has 11 amino acids. This clonotype was observed a few times. The same sample was also used in a study of T cells expressing NK-cell markers. That paper adds: Sorted CD3+CD56+NKG2C+, CD3+CD56+NKG2C- and CD3+CD56-NKG2C+ T-cell subsets were beta-chain profiled. Each of 6 or 7 donors carried dominant NKG2C+ clonotypes accounting for roughly 1.0-7.5% of CD8+ T cells.

This receptor was taken from a woman under 30 in good health. The chain carries TRBV19 and TRBJ2-7, with D uncertain. What was sequenced was PBMCs. The CDR3 region has the DNA TGTGCCAGTAGTATGGGGAACGAGCAGTACTTC. This codes for CASSMGNEQYF. Full variable domain (remainder filled in from reference TRBV19 and TRBJ2-7): DGGITQSPKYLFRKEGQNVTLSCEQNLNHDAMYWYRQDPGQGLRLIYYSQIVNDFQKGDIAEGYSVSREKKESFPLTVTSAQKNPTAFYLCASSMGNEQYFGPGTRLTVT.